The 14 T cell receptor beta chains listed next were all sequenced from one sample in a study of identical twins. TCRdb fed the 5' RACE reads into MiXCR, producing one record per CDR3 protein. Of roughly 690,000 distinct CDR3 sequences in the sample, 21% were seen once. The same specimen was also included in a second study, on T cells expressing NK-cell markers.

Sequencing input: PBMCs. The receptors originated from a woman aged 18-30 years in good health.

The sample holds many counts of this clonotype. V is TRBV29-1 and J is TRBJ2-5, with 9 bases lining up with TRBD1. V lost 5 bases, J lost 5 bases, and 9 bases stayed unmatched. Germline V gene lookup returns CDR1 SQVTM and CDR2 ANQGSEA. CDR3 size: 14 residues. The CDR3 loop is CSVTRDRVRETQYF. The CDR3 DNA is TGCAGCGTTACCAGGGACAGGGTTCGGGAGACCCAGTACTTC.

This clonotype occurred a few times. The rearrangement joins TRBV20-1 to TRBJ2-1, with TRBD2 matching over 11 bases. Germline CDR1 and CDR2: DFQATT and SNEGSKA (reference sequence). Trimming cost V 2 bases and J 10 bases; bases outside gene matches: 7. The CDR3 runs 14 residues. The CDR3 sequence is CSARNSGGAGEQFF. CDR3 bases: TGCAGTGCTAGAAATAGCGGGGGGGCAGGCGAGCAGTTCTTC.

This clonotype was seen a handful of times. The V and J genes are TRBV29-1 and TRBJ1-1, with D perhaps matching TRBD1 (6 bases). The length of the CDR3 is 12 residues. V gave up 6 bases and J gave up 1 base, with 9 bases separating them. Germline V gene lookup returns CDR1 SQVTM and CDR2 ANQGSEA. DNA for the CDR3: TGCAGCGTCGAGACAGGGAACACTGAAGCTTTCTTT. This translates into CSVETGNTEAFF.

This clonotype has ten or more counts. The rearrangement uses TRBV20-1 and TRBJ2-7; possibly TRBD1 for D (6 bases). The germline V and J ends were trimmed by 5 bases and 3 bases, with 14 bases remaining between them. The CDR3 covers 13 residues. The germline gives CDR1 DFQATT, CDR2 SNEGSKA (reference sequence). The CDR3, as DNA: TGCAGTGCTGGGCGACAAGGGGGCTACGAGCAGTACTTC. It codes for CSAGRQGGYEQYF.

This clonotype was counted once. Being one base from a much bigger clone, this may be a read error. This sequence joins TRBV20-1 and TRBJ1-4; TRBD1 might be the D (6 bases). Germline V gene data show CDR1 as DFQATT and CDR2 as SNEGSKA (reference sequence). Between the trimmed V and J ends, which lost 5 bases and 6 bases, there was a span of 13 bases. This CDR3 region has 13 residues. CDR3 DNA: TGCAGTGCTTGGGACATTGAAGATGAAAAACTGTTTTTT. Amino acids: CSAWDIEDEKLFF.

This clonotype was recorded at least ten times. The chain combines TRBV12-3 or TRBV12-4 with TRBJ1-5; the D is unclear. V was pared by 5 bases and J by 1 base, with 12 bases between. The CDR3 covers 15 residues. CDR3 sequence: CASSLQYQSNQPQHF. In DNA form, the CDR3 reads TGTGCCAGCAGTCTTCAATACCAGAGCAATCAGCCCCAGCATTTT.

This clonotype was observed at least ten times. The CDR3 spells CSATSPLAGEDTQYF. The CDR3 coding sequence is TGCAGTGCTACCTCCCCACTAGCGGGAGAAGATACGCAGTATTTT. The chain uses TRBV20-1 and TRBJ2-3, with 11 bases aligning to TRBD2. This CDR3 is built from 15 residues. In germline, CDR1 is DFQATT, CDR2 SNEGSKA (reference sequence). Germline trimming cut 4 bases from V and 5 bases from J; bases unmatched to any gene: 8.

This clonotype was picked up a small number of times. CDR3 residues: CASSYGAPYSEPYGYTF. The DNA for the CDR3 is TGTGCCAGCAGTTACGGTGCCCCCTACAGCGAACCTTATGGCTACACCTTC. The chain combines TRBV6-2 or TRBV6-3 with TRBJ1-2, with unresolved D. Germline V gene lookup returns CDR1 MNHEY and CDR2 SVGEGT. V lost 2 bases to trimming and J lost 5 bases, with 21 bases between them. This CDR3 contains 17 residues.

This chain joins TRBV30 and TRBJ2-7; 10 bases line up with TRBD1. With 1 base clipped from V and 5 bases from J, the junction kept 5 bases outside the gene matches. The CDR3 length is 14 residues. Germline V gives CDR1 GTSNPN, CDR2 SVGIG (reference sequence). This chain's CDR3 is CAWSAGQGVHEQYF. The CDR3, as DNA: TGTGCCTGGAGTGCCGGACAGGGGGTCCACGAGCAGTACTTC.

This clonotype occurred many times. The genes are TRBV5-1 and TRBJ2-1; 10 bases fit TRBD2. Germline values: CDR1 SGHRS, CDR2 YFSETQ. CDR3 length: 15 amino acids. The V gene end was trimmed by 4 bases and the J gene end by 4 bases; junction bases not matched to a gene: 5. The CDR3 here is CASSPGLADYNEQFF. The CDR3 nucleotides read TGCGCCAGCAGCCCAGGACTAGCGGATTACAATGAGCAGTTCTTC.

The chain has TRBV7-9 and TRBJ2-7, with D unresolved. Germline CDR1 reads SEHNR; CDR2 reads FQNEAQ (reference sequence). The CDR3 is 12 residues long. Trimming left V 5 bases short and J 5 bases short, with 10 bases between. CDR3 in amino acids: CASSPKWDEQYF. The CDR3 DNA sequence: TGTGCCAGCAGCCCTAAATGGGACGAGCAGTACTTC.

The chain links TRBV9 to TRBJ2-2; D gene uncertain. CDR1 and CDR2 from the germline V gene are SGDLS and YYNGEE. The V and J ends lost 0 bases and 7 bases respectively, with 10 bases between them. The CDR3 spans 14 residues. CDR3 residues: CASSVGKFVGELFF. The DNA of the CDR3 is TGTGCCAGCAGCGTAGGGAAGTTCGTCGGGGAGCTGTTTTTT.

This sequence joins TRBV20-1 and TRBJ2-7; tentatively, D is TRBD1 (6 bases). Germline CDR1 reads DFQATT; CDR2 reads SNEGSKA (reference sequence). The CDR3 extends over 14 amino acids. Deletions cut 2 bases from V and 3 bases from J, with 14 bases between. The CDR3 DNA reads as TGCAGTGCTAGATCCTCACAGGGCCACTACGAGCAGTACTTC. As protein: CSARSSQGHYEQYF.

The chain is built from TRBV6-2 or TRBV6-3 and TRBJ1-1; TRBD1 is a possible D gene (6 bases). The germline V gene has CDR1 MNHEY and CDR2 SVGEGT. The CDR3 is made up of 21 amino acids. Trimming left V 6 bases short and J 3 bases short, with 35 bases between. The CDR3: CASSRWTDLDGWGFSDTEAFF. Written as DNA, the CDR3 is TGTGCCAGCAGCCGATGGACAGATCTAGACGGGTGGGGATTTTCGGACACTGAAGCTTTCTTT.